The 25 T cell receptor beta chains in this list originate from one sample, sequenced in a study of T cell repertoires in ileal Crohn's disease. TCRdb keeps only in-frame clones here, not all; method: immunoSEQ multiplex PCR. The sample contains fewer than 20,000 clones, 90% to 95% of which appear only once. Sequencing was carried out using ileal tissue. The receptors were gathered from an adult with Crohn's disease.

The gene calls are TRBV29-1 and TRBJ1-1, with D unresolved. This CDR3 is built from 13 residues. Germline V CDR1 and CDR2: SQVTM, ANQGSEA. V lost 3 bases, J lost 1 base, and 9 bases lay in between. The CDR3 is CSVDGPSNTEAFF. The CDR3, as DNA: TGCAGCGTTGACGGTCCCTCGAACACTGAAGCTTTCTTT.

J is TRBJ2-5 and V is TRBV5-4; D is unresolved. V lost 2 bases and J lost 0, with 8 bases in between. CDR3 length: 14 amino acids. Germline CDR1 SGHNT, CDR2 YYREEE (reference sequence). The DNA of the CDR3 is TGTGCCAGCAGCTTTTCTTCCTACCAAGAGACCCAGTACTTC. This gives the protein CASSFSSYQETQYF.

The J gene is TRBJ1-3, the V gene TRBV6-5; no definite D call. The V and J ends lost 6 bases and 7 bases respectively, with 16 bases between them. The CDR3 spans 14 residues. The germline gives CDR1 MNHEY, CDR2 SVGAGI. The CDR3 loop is CASSSGSLGNTIYF. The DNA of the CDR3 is TGTGCCAGCAGCTCCGGGTCCCTTGGGAACACCATATATTTT.

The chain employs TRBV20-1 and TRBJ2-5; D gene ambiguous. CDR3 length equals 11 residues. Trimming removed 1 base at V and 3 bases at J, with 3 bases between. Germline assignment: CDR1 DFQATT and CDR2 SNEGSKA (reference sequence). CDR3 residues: CSARAEETQYF. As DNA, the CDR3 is TGCAGTGCTAGAGCGGAAGAGACCCAGTACTTC.

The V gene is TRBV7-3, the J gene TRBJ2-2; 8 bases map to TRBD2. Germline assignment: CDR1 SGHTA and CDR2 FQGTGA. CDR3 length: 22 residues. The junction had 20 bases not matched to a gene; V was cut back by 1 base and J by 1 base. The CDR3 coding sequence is TGTGCCAGCAGCTTAAAGCCCCCCCGGTCGACGGGGGGGCTTCGGAACACCGGGGAGCTGTTTTTT. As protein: CASSLKPPRSTGGLRNTGELFF.

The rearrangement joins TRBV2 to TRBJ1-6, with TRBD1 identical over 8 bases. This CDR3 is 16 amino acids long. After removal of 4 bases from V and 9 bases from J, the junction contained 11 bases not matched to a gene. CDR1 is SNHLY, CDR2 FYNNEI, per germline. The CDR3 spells CASSAGGRGTGSPLHF. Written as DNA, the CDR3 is TGTGCCAGCAGTGCGGGAGGCAGGGGGACAGGTTCACCCCTCCACTTT.

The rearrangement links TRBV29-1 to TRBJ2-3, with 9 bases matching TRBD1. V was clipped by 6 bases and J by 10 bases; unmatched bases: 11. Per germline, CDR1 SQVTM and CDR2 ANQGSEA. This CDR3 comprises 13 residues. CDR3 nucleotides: TGCAGCGTCCAACAGGGGGCTGGCCAGGCGCAGTATTTT. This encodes CSVQQGAGQAQYF.

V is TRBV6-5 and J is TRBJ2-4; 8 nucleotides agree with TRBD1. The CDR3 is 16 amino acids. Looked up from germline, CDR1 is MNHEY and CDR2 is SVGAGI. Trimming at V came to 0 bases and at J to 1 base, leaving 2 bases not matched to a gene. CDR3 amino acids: CASSYSYRGAKNIQYF. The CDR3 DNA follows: TGTGCCAGCAGTTACTCCTACAGGGGGGCCAAAAACATTCAGTACTTC.

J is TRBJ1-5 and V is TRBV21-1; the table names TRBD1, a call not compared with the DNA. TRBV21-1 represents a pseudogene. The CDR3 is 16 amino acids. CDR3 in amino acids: CASSKWDIGTRQPQHF. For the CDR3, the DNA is TGTGCCAGCAGCAAATGGGACATTGGTACTCGGCAGCCCCAGCATTTT.

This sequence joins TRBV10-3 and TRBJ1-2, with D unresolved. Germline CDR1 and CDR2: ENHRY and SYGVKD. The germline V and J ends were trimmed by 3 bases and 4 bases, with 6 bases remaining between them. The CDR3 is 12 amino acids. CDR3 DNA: TGTGCCATCAGTGACCTCCTCTATGGCTACACCTTC. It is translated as CAISDLLYGYTF.

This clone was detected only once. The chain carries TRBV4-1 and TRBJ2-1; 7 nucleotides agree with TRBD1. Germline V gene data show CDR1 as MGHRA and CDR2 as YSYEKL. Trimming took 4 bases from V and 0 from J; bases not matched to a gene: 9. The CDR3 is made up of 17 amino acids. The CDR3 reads CASSLVRGQSSYNEQFF. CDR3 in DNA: TGCGCCAGCAGCCTTGTGAGGGGGCAAAGCTCCTACAATGAGCAGTTCTTC.

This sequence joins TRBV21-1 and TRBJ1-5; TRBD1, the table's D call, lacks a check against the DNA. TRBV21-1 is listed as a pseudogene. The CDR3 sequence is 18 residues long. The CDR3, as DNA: TGTGCCAGCAGCAAAGATTGGGACAGAGGGAAGGACAATCAGCCCCAGCATTTT. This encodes CASSKDWDRGKDNQPQHF.

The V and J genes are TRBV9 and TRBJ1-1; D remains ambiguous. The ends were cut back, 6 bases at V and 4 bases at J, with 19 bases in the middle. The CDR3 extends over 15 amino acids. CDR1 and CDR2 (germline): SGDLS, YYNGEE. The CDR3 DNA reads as TGTGCCAGCACCCAGGATGGAGGGCGAGGCACTGAAGCTTTCTTT. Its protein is CASTQDGGRGTEAFF.

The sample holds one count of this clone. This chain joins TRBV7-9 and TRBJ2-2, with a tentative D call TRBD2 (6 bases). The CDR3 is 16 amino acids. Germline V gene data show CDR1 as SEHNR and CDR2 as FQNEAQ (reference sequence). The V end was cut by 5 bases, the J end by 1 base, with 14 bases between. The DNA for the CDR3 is TGTGCCAGCAGCCCGGACGGGGGACGGAACACCGGGGAGCTGTTTTTT. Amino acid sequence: CASSPDGGRNTGELFF. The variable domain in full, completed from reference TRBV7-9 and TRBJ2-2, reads DTGVSQNPRHKITKRGQNVTFRCDPISEHNRLYWYRQTLGQGPEFLTYFQNEAQLEKSRLLSDRFSAERPKGSFSTLEIQRTEQGDSAMYLCASSPDGGRNTGELFFGEGSRLTVL.

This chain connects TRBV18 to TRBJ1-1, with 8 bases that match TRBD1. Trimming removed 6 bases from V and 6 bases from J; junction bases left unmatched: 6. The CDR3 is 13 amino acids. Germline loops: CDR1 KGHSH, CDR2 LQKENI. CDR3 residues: CASSQGAESEAFF. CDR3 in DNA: TGTGCCAGCTCCCAGGGGGCCGAGTCTGAAGCTTTCTTT.

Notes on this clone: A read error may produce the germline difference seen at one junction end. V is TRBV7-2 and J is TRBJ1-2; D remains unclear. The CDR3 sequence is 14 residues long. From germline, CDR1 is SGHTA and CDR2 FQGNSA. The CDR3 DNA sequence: TGTGCCAGCAGCCACTCCTTCGGTAACGATGGCTACACCTTC. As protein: CASSHSFGNDGYTF.

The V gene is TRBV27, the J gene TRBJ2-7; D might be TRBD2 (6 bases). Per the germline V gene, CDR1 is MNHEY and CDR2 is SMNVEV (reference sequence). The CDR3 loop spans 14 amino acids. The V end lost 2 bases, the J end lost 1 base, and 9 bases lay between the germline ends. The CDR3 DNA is TGTGCCAGCAGTTTAGGGGCGGGGTCCTACGAGCAGTACTTC. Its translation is CASSLGAGSYEQYF.

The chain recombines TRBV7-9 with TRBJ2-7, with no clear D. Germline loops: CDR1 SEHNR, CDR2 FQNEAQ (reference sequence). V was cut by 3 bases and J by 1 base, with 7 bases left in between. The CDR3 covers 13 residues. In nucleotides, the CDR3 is TGTGCCAGCAGCTTCGGCGGTTCCTACGAGCAGTACTTC. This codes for CASSFGGSYEQYF.

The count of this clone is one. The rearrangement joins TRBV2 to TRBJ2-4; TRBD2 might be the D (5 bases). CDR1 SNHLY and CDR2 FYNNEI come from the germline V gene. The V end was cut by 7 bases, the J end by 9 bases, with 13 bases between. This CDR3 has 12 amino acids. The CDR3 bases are TGTGCCAGCATGCTGACTAAAGGCATTCAGTACTTC. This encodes CASMLTKGIQYF.

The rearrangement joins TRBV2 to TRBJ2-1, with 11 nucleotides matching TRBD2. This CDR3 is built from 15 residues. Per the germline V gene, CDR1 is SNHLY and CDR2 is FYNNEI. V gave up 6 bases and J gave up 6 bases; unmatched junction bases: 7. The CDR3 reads CASRYLAGGTNEQFF. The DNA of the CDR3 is TGTGCCAGCAGGTATCTAGCGGGGGGAACCAATGAGCAGTTCTTC.

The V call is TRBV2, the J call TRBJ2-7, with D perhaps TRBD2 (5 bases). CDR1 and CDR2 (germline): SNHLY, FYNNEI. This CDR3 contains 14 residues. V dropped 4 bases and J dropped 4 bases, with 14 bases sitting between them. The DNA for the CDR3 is TGTGCCAGCAGTGTGTCGAGGGTGGGTTACGAGCAGTACTTC. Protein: CASSVSRVGYEQYF.

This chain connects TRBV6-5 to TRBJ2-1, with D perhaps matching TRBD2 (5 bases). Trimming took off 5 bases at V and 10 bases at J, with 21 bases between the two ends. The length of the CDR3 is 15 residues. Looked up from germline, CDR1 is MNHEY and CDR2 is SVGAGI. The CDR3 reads CASSPSRGPLREQFF. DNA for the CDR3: TGTGCCAGCAGTCCATCCCGGGGTCCCCTGCGGGAGCAGTTCTTC.

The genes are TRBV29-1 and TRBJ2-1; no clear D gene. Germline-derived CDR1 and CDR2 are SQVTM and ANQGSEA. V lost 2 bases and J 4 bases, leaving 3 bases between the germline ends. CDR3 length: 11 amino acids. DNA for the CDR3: TGCAGCGTTGAATCATACAATGAGCAGTTCTTC. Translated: CSVESYNEQFF.

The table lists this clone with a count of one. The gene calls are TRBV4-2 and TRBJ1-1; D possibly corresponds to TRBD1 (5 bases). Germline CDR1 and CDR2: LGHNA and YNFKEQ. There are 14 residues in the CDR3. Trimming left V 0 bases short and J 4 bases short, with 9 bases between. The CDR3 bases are TGTGCCAGCAGCCAAGATTGGGGGGGCACTGAAGCTTTCTTT. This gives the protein CASSQDWGGTEAFF.

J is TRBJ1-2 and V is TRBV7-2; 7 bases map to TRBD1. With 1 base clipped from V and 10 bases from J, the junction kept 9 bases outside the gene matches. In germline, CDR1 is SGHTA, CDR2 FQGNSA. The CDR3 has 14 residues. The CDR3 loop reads CASSLGRAGGFYTF. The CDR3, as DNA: TGTGCCAGCAGCTTAGGTCGGGCAGGGGGTTTCTACACCTTC.